These 27 T cell receptor beta chains were sequenced from one sample in a study of shared clonotypes between healthy human individuals. Produced via immunoSEQ multiplex PCR; TCRdb's table is partial and in-frame only. The sample yields some 2.3 million clones, approximately 95% seen once. Sequenced input: naive CD4+ T cells from PBMCs. As to subset: CD45RA+ positively selected. The receptors were sampled from a man aged 18 to 35 in good health. Some clones in this sample may be carry-over from other donors' samples.

The CDR3 coding sequence is TGCAGCGTGATAACAAGCTCTGGAAACACCATATATTTT. Translating it yields CSVITSSGNTIYF. The chain recombines TRBV29-1 with TRBJ1-3; D gene ambiguous. Trimming stripped 6 bases from V and 0 bases from J, with 9 bases between. The CDR3 is 13 amino acids. CDR1 SQVTM and CDR2 ANQGSEA come from the germline V gene.

This rearrangement joins TRBV15 to TRBJ1-1; D is unresolved. This CDR3 spans 15 amino acids. The germline gives CDR1 LNHNV, CDR2 YYDKDF (reference sequence). V was pared by 9 bases and J by 0 bases, with 17 bases between. The CDR3 DNA sequence: TGTGCCACTTCCATTACGGCGGCAGTGAACACTGAAGCTTTCTTT. Translating it yields CATSITAAVNTEAFF.

J is TRBJ2-7 and V is TRBV13; the D gene is possibly TRBD2 (6 bases). CDR3 length equals 15 residues. Germline CDR1 reads PRHDT; CDR2 reads FYEKMQ (reference sequence). V lost 5 bases, J lost 2 bases, and 16 bases lay in between. This CDR3 is CASSPLGEATYEQYF. As DNA, the CDR3 is TGTGCCAGCAGCCCGCTAGGGGAGGCAACCTACGAGCAGTACTTC.

The chain is built from TRBV18 and TRBJ1-2; 7 nucleotides agree with TRBD1. Germline values: CDR1 KGHSH, CDR2 LQKENI. This CDR3 is built from 15 residues. With 5 bases clipped from V and 3 bases from J, the junction kept 9 bases outside the gene matches. The CDR3 sequence is CASSAYRGWDYGYTF. CDR3 nucleotide sequence: TGTGCCAGCTCAGCTTACAGGGGATGGGACTATGGCTACACCTTC.

The sample holds one count of this clone. The chain is built from TRBV14 and TRBJ1-1; 8 bases agree with TRBD1. V shed 6 bases and J 2 bases; nucleotides not matched to a gene: 11. The CDR3 is made up of 16 amino acids. Per germline, CDR1 SGHDN and CDR2 FVKESK. CDR3 residues: CASSLYSGTGNTEAFF. The CDR3 DNA reads TGTGCCAGCAGTTTATACTCCGGGACAGGAAACACTGAAGCTTTCTTT.

This CDR3 is CASSLLGGETQYF. The CDR3 DNA reads as TGTGCCAGCAGCTTACTAGGCGGAGAGACCCAGTACTTC. This chain connects TRBV7-3 to TRBJ2-5; D ambiguous. Per the germline V gene, CDR1 is SGHTA and CDR2 is FQGTGA. The length of the CDR3 is 13 residues. Trimming stripped 2 bases from V and 4 bases from J, with 8 bases between.

This clone has only a few counts. The sample has other DNA sequences that encode this CDR3 too. The chain links TRBV19 to TRBJ1-1; no clear D. V lost 2 bases to trimming and J lost 0 bases, with 4 bases between them. The CDR3 is made up of 13 amino acids. Germline CDR1 and CDR2: LNHDA and SQIVND (reference sequence). CDR3 loop: CASSIRLNTEAFF. The CDR3 region has the DNA TGTGCCAGTAGTATACGACTGAACACTGAAGCTTTCTTT.

V usage is TRBV7-2 and J usage is TRBJ2-7; D possibly corresponds to TRBD2 (5 bases). The CDR3 sequence is 14 residues long. V gave up 3 bases and J gave up 0 bases, with 9 bases separating them. Germline CDR1 SGHTA, CDR2 FQGNSA. The CDR3 nucleotides read TGTGCCAGCAGCTTTGCCCGGGACTCCTACGAGCAGTACTTC. Amino acids: CASSFARDSYEQYF.

This chain uses TRBV6-6 with TRBJ1-2, with D unresolved. The CDR3 totals 11 residues. V was trimmed by 4 bases and J by 8 bases, leaving 8 bases between them. The V gene's germline CDR1 is MNHNY and CDR2 SVGAGI (reference sequence). The CDR3 sequence is CASSSRRGYTF. The CDR3 nucleotides are TGTGCCAGCAGTTCCCGTAGGGGCTACACCTTC.

This clone was counted a single time. This rearrangement joins TRBV11-3 to TRBJ2-1; 13 bases agree with TRBD2. The trim removed 5 bases at V and 11 bases at J, leaving 6 bases unmatched. The CDR3 has 14 amino acids. Germline CDR1 and CDR2: SGHNT and YENEEA. In nucleotides, the CDR3 is TGTGCCAGCAGCGCCGGGACTAGCGGGGACAAGCAGTTCTTC. Translated: CASSAGTSGDKQFF.

The rearrangement joins TRBV9 to TRBJ2-2; 13 bases map to TRBD2. Trimming cost V 5 bases and J 2 bases; bases outside gene matches: 9. The CDR3 is 18 residues long. Per germline, CDR1 SGDLS and CDR2 YYNGEE. The CDR3 spells CASSGLAGDSFNTGELFF. In DNA form, the CDR3 reads TGTGCCAGCAGTGGACTAGCGGGAGACTCCTTTAACACCGGGGAGCTGTTTTTT.

This chain uses TRBV28 with TRBJ2-3, with 11 bases fitting TRBD2. Germline V gives CDR1 MDHEN, CDR2 SYDVKM. Trimming took 10 bases from V and 5 from J; bases not matched to a gene: 11. There are 15 residues in the CDR3. CDR3 coding DNA: TGTGCCACCACGATAGCGGGAGGGCCTGAAGATACGCAGTATTTT. Translating it yields CATTIAGGPEDTQYF. Full variable domain (rest looked up from reference TRBV28 and TRBJ2-3): DVKVTQSSRYLVKRTGEKVFLECVQDMDHENMFWYRQDPGLGLRLIYFSYDVKMKEKGDIPEGYSVSREKKERFSLILESASTNQTSMYLCATTIAGGPEDTQYFGPGTRLTVL.

This clone was counted once. The chain joins TRBV4-2 to TRBJ1-4; the D is unclear. Trimming stripped 0 bases from V and 8 bases from J, with 13 bases between. Germline V gene data show CDR1 as LGHNA and CDR2 as YNFKEQ. The CDR3 covers 15 residues. Here the CDR3 reads CASSQEPHLGEKLFF. CDR3 sequence (DNA): TGTGCCAGCAGCCAAGAGCCTCACTTAGGAGAAAAACTGTTTTTT.

The rearrangement links TRBV7-2 to TRBJ2-2, with 8 bases lining up with TRBD1. From germline, CDR1 is SGHTA and CDR2 FQGNSA. This CDR3 region has 17 residues. Trimming took 5 bases from V and 1 from J; bases not matched to a gene: 9. CDR3 nucleotides: TGTGCCAGCAGCCCTCTACGGACAGGGAGGAACACCGGGGAGCTGTTTTTT. Translated, it gives CASSPLRTGRNTGELFF.

The chain combines TRBV12-5 with TRBJ2-2, with D possibly TRBD2 on 7 matching bases. The CDR3 runs to 16 residues. Trimming took off 2 bases at V and 6 bases at J, with 16 bases between the two ends. The germline gives CDR1 LGHNT, CDR2 FRNRAP. The CDR3 is CASGLSLGGQPGELFF. The CDR3 DNA follows: TGTGCTAGTGGTTTGAGTTTGGGGGGGCAGCCCGGGGAGCTGTTTTTT.

The CDR3 DNA reads as TGTGCCAGCAGGAACCCCATATCTGGAAACACCATATATTTT. Translated: CASRNPISGNTIYF. The chain recombines TRBV2 with TRBJ1-3; D is uncertain. The CDR3 covers 14 residues. Germline values: CDR1 SNHLY, CDR2 FYNNEI. V gave up 6 bases and J gave up 1 base, with 10 bases separating them. The entire variable domain, with the rest obtained from reference TRBV2 and TRBJ1-3, is as follows: EPEVTQTPSHQVTQMGQEVILRCVPISNHLYFYWYRQILGQKVEFLVSFYNNEISEKSEIFDDQFSVERPDGSNFTLKIRSTKLEDSAMYFCASRNPISGNTIYFGEGSWLTVV.

This chain connects TRBV6-5 to TRBJ1-5; maybe TRBD1 (5 bases). Trimming cost V 6 bases and J 10 bases, with 16 bases left between them. There are 13 residues in the CDR3. Germline CDR1 MNHEY, CDR2 SVGAGI. CDR3 region: CASRLQAETPQHF. CDR3 bases: TGTGCCAGCAGGCTACAGGCCGAAACCCCCCAGCATTTT.

V is TRBV5-6 and J is TRBJ2-7, with 7 positions matching TRBD2. V trimming: 4 bases; J trimming: 4 bases; junction bases outside the gene matches: 14. This CDR3 contains 16 residues. Germline CDR1 SGHDT, CDR2 YYEEEE. Written as DNA, the CDR3 is TGTGCCAGCAGCCCTGCACGGGCGGGAGTGCGTTACGAGCAGTACTTC. It yields the protein CASSPARAGVRYEQYF.

The chain uses TRBV7-9 and TRBJ1-2, with 9 bases fitting TRBD1. The trim removed 2 bases at V and 8 bases at J, leaving 3 bases unmatched. The germline V gene has CDR1 SEHNR and CDR2 FQNEAQ (reference sequence). The CDR3 is made up of 13 amino acids. CDR3 sequence: CASSLYTGGGYTF. In DNA form, the CDR3 reads TGTGCCAGCAGCTTATATACAGGGGGCGGCTACACCTTC.

The chain is built from TRBV15 and TRBJ2-1; D tentatively reads TRBD1 or TRBD2 (6 bases each). From germline, CDR1 is LNHNV and CDR2 YYDKDF (reference sequence). The CDR3 extends over 15 amino acids. V was cut by 1 base and J by 7 bases, with 14 bases left in between. CDR3 sequence reads: CATSRGGAGWNEQFF. CDR3 coding DNA: TGTGCCACCAGCAGAGGGGGGGCGGGATGGAATGAGCAGTTCTTC.

J is TRBJ2-1 and V is TRBV9, with D unclear. Germline CDR1 and CDR2: SGDLS and YYNGEE. V was cut by 0 bases and J by 0 bases, with 10 bases left in between. The CDR3 contains 16 residues. DNA of the CDR3: TGTGCCAGCAGCGTAGCTACCTCGAGCTCCTACAATGAGCAGTTCTTC. Encoded protein: CASSVATSSSYNEQFF.

The chain is built from TRBV7-6 and TRBJ1-5, with TRBD1 identical over 7 bases. J was trimmed by 7 bases and V by 5 bases; bases with no gene match: 8. The length of the CDR3 is 14 residues. Germline V gene data show CDR1 as SGHVS and CDR2 as FNYEAQ. CDR3 sequence reads: CASSLGGAGQPQHF. CDR3 coding DNA: TGTGCCAGCAGCCTAGGGGGCGCGGGGCAGCCCCAGCATTTT.

This clone was recorded a few times. The gene calls are TRBV29-1 and TRBJ1-1, with D unclear. The CDR3 is made up of 11 amino acids. V was pared by 7 bases and J by 1 base, with 7 bases between. Per germline, CDR1 SQVTM and CDR2 ANQGSEA. In DNA form, the CDR3 reads TGCAGCGGCCCCCAGAACACTGAAGCTTTCTTT. Its protein is CSGPQNTEAFF.

The chain is built from TRBV15 and TRBJ2-3, with 10 bases that match TRBD1. This CDR3 has 17 amino acids. The trim removed 4 bases at V and 3 bases at J, leaving 10 bases unmatched. Germline values: CDR1 LNHNV, CDR2 YYDKDF (reference sequence). The chain's CDR3 is CATSTWPRTGGTDTQYF. The CDR3 region has the DNA TGTGCCACCAGCACCTGGCCCAGGACAGGGGGAACAGATACGCAGTATTTT.

J is TRBJ2-7 and V is TRBV6-5; TRBD1 agrees at 9 bases. V lost 2 bases and J lost 5; bases outside the gene matches: 4. The V gene's germline CDR1 is MNHEY and CDR2 SVGAGI. There are 14 residues in the CDR3. Here the CDR3 DNA reads TGTGCCAGCAGTTACAGGGACAGGGCCGACGAGCAGTACTTC. Translated: CASSYRDRADEQYF.

The J gene is TRBJ2-5, the V gene TRBV11-2, with TRBD2 identical over 16 bases. This CDR3 region has 18 residues. Germline values: CDR1 SGHAT, CDR2 FQNNGV. V lost 5 bases, J lost 6 bases, and 12 bases stayed unmatched. The CDR3 DNA is TGTGCCAGCAGCCTAATACCGGGACTAGCGGGAGGGCCGCAGACCCAGTACTTC. This gives the protein CASSLIPGLAGGPQTQYF. Using reference TRBV11-2 and TRBJ2-5 for the parts outside the CDR3, the full variable domain is EAGVAQSPRYKIIEKRQSVAFWCNPISGHATLYWYQQILGQGPKLLIQFQNNGVVDDSQLPKDRFSAERLKGVDSTLKIQPAKLEDSAVYLCASSLIPGLAGGPQTQYFGPGTRLLVL.

This sequence joins TRBV28 and TRBJ2-7; no definite D call. Germline CDR1 and CDR2: MDHEN and SYDVKM. V gave up 2 bases and J gave up 4 bases, with 9 bases separating them. This CDR3 contains 13 residues. The CDR3 reads CASSLTARYEQYF. As DNA, the CDR3 is TGTGCCAGCAGTTTAACGGCACGTTACGAGCAGTACTTC.